This T cell receptor (beta chain) was sequenced for a study of somatic mutations in T cells in chronic GVHD (dated by TCRdb to about 2020). Isolated genomic DNA was used for TCRbeta deep sequencing. TCRbeta CDR3 sequencing and initial data processing were performed as a commercial service with the immunoSEQ assay. In the original analysis: Reads were demultiplexed, adapter and primer sequences were removed, similar clones were merged by frequency-ratio clustering, and V, D, J genes were annotated with IMGT. TCRdb took this table from immuneACCESS and kept in-frame rearrangements with V and J called. Such tables lack part of the clones; where checked against another copy, unresolved V genes explain under half of the gap, and the rest is unexplained. That table gives V, J and clone size, and the DNA gave D and trimming. This sample has some 13,000 clones in its table, and around 80% of those were observed once. The leading ten clones occupy roughly 32% of the sample.

Reading the germline V gene (reference sequence) gives CDR1 LNHDA and CDR2 SQIVND. From the cysteine up to the phenylalanine, the CDR3 has a length of 17 residues. The retained sequence is limited to the CDR3, 51 bases, with the frame set at the first base. Here V drops 6 bases and J drops 7 bases, and the junction holds 12 bases not matched to any gene. For sorting, cells were stained with anti-CD3, anti-CD4, anti-CD8 and a Vbeta20 antibody from the IOTest Beta Mark kit and sorted on a FACSAria III to a purity above 99%. Mononuclear cells were isolated by Ficoll-Paque PLUS density gradient centrifugation from peripheral blood that had been collected in sodium heparin tubes. CD4+ Vbeta20+, CD4+ Vbeta20-, and CD8+ T cell fractions were FACS-sorted before TCRbeta deep sequencing. Note on this clone: Its antigen remains unidentified. Within one base of it there is no much larger clone, and no base qualities were kept.

The sequencing input was Vbeta20-negative CD4+ T cells from blood. In the paper's terms, the cell subset or site label means: CD4+ T cells sorted as TCR Vbeta20 negative by flow cytometry. This receptor chain uses TRBV19 and TRBJ2-2; 12 bases in the middle match TRBD1. This receptor was obtained from a male patient in his fifties with chronic graft-versus-host disease. Once a transplant has taken place, some T cells may be donor derived. The CDR3 sequence is CASRSGGTGGRVGELFF. The DNA reads as follows: TGTGCCAGTAGATCCGGAGGGACAGGGGGCCGGGTCGGGGAGCTGTTTTTT.